This T cell receptor beta chain was sequenced for a study of cytotoxic CD8 clonotypes in ibrutinib-treated CLL (dated by TCRdb to about 2021). Regarding the study in general: In this cohort, more than 14 patients were treatment-naive and fewer than 13 were relapsed/refractory, while roughly 18 had unmutated IGHV. Responses were partial in some 24 patients and complete in 2; after median around 65 months follow-up, about 14 stayed in remission and about 12 progressed. Samples at response were collected after a median of about 13 months of treatment, with a range of roughly 6 to 40 months. On average, each sample had about 260,000 productive templates and 94,082 productive rearrangements. Longitudinal samples were obtainable from about 30% of the roughly 90 participants in the trial. Cryopreserved peripheral blood mononuclear cells were obtained prior to treatment, at the time of response, and at either disease progression or sustained remission. Every remission and progressive disease sample was obtained while ibrutinib was still being received by the patients. Here is what the overall study found, with its caveats: Clonality rose at ibrutinib response, remained stable during sustained remission, and dropped back toward baseline at progression. Public clonotypes were found to be uncommon and were observed to contract or remain stable during treatment; the increase in clonality was shown to reflect expansion of private clonotypes at ibrutinib response. At baseline, clonality was higher than in age-matched healthy donors and showed a strong correlation with circulating CD8+ T-cell counts. Sampling times were not matched between sustained-remission and progressing patients, and lymph node repertoires were not studied.

A MiSeq instrument was used for deep resolution sequencing, which targeted depths ranging from 1 in 1 million up to 1 in 200,000 T cells, with coverage averaging 10x for each clonotype. The immunoSEQ hsTCRB Kit was used to generate the TCR beta libraries. The authors' analysis ran thus. The data were analyzed with ImmunoSEQ Analyzer and ImmunoSEQ Data Assistant, and V, D and J gene assignments followed IMGT definitions. Clonality, which ranges from 0 to 1, was calculated by subtracting the normalized Shannon entropy of productive rearrangement frequencies from one. Only overrepresented clonotypes making up at least 0.05% of each patient's repertoire were included in the public clonotype analysis. Repertoires from some twelve age-matched healthy donors in immuneACCESS were used as clonality controls. The source is immuneACCESS, and TCRdb retained only in-frame sequences with V and J called. Part of the clones is not carried over; for the studies checked, unresolved V genes explain less than half of this, and the remainder is unexplained. V and J calls and clone size follow that table, whereas D and trimming were derived from the DNA. The sample yields some 63,000 clones; less than 95% were counted once. The top ten hold approximately 3.1% of the sample.

About this clone: This clone's antigen is unknown. It has no much larger one-base neighbor in the sample; base qualities were not kept.

From a lookup of the germline V gene, CDR1 and CDR2 are SQVTM and ANQGSEA. V and J lose 0 bases and 15 bases, and a span of 12 bases separates them. The CDR3 holds 12 amino acids from the cysteine to the phenylalanine. Just the 36-base CDR3 DNA is kept, in frame starting at base 1. The intended sense of this specimen's time point label: 12 months on ibrutinib. For TCR beta library preparation, 1.5 to 2.5 micrograms of genomic DNA was extracted from cryopreserved PBMCs. High-throughput TCR beta sequencing was performed on longitudinal blood samples from CLL patients receiving ibrutinib monotherapy. Patients were enrolled in a phase 2 open-label single-center ibrutinib monotherapy trial.

The sample here was PBMCs, taken after 12 months of ibrutinib treatment. In this chain, TRBV29-1 is recombined with TRBJ1-6; a confident D gene designation cannot be given. The origin of this receptor is a human donor with chronic lymphocytic leukemia. The CDR3 here reads CSVEDVGRVLHF. The DNA sequence reads TGCAGCGTTGAAGATGTCGGGAGGGTCCTCCACTTT.